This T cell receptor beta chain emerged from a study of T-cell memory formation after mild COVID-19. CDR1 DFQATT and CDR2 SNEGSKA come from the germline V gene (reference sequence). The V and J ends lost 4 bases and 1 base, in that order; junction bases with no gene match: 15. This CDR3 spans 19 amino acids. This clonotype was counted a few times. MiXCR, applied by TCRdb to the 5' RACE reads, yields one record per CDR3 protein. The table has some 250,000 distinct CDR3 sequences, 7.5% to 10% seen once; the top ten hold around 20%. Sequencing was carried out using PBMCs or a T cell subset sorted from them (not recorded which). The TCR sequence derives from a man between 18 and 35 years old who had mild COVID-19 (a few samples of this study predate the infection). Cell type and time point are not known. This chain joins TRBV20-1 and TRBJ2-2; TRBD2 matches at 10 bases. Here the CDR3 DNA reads TGCAGTGCTACAAAAAAGGGTCTAGCGGGGGAGAGGAACACCGGGGAGCTGTTTTTT. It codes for CSATKKGLAGERNTGELFF.